This TCR beta chain was retrieved from a study of T cell repertoires in cytomegalovirus infection. Study overall: Matching HLA type and CMV infection were both indicated by public TCR beta signatures.

Ten or more counts support this clonotype. Antigen unknown. Points from the study as a whole: The ex vivo response was dominated by HLA-C-restricted CMV-specific TCR beta clonotypes.

One entry per CDR3 protein results from TCRdb running MiXCR on the reads. The data contain under 350,000 distinct CDR3 sequences, 8% to 10% of them singletons. CDR1 is SGHVS, CDR2 FNYEAQ, per germline. This CDR3 contains 16 residues. V shed 6 bases, J shed 8 bases, and the junction held 14 bases outside the gene matches. Source material: PBMCs. This TCR derives from a human donor in good health (CMV status not recorded). Some clones in this sample may be carry-over from other donors' samples. This rearrangement joins TRBV7-6 to TRBJ1-4; TRBD1 agrees at 8 bases. The CDR3 spells CASSPGGPRRREKLFF. CDR3 in DNA: TGTGCCAGCAGTCCAGGGGGCCCCCGGCGGCGAGAAAAACTGTTTTTT.